A selection of T cell receptor beta chains follows, all from one sample in a study of cytomegalovirus exposure and HLA in healthy donors. Method: immunoSEQ multiplex PCR; TCRdb's copy keeps in-frame clones and lacks some. The sample lists 200,000 or so clones, 65% to 80% seen once, with around 15% in the top ten. The sample taken for sequencing was PBMCs. The receptors originated from a man between 40 and 49 years old in good health and CMV-seronegative. The CDR3 runs from the conserved cysteine through the conserved F or W. The D gene is left open where the match is weak. Size is stated for part of the rows, as once, few or many counts, or as a class when the clone is expanded.

J gene | clone size | D gene | V gene | CDR3 DNA | CDR3 protein
TRBJ1-5 | . | TRBD1 | TRBV6-1 | TGTGCCAGCAGTGATGGGACAGCCGGCAATCAGCCCCAGCATTTT | CASSDGTAGNQPQHF
TRBJ1-2 | . | . | TRBV19 | TGTGCCAGTAGTCTAGGACTGGCCGATGGCTACACCTTC | CASSLGLADGYTF
TRBJ1-5 | once | . | TRBV28 | TGTGCCAGCAGTTCCCTTTGGACAGAAGACGATCAGCCCCAGCATTTT | CASSSLWTEDDQPQHF
TRBJ1-5 | . | TRBD1 | TRBV2 | TGTGCCAGCAGTGCGGACAGGGGAGGGAATCAGCCCCAGCATTTT | CASSADRGGNQPQHF
TRBJ2-3 | . | TRBD2 | TRBV5-6 | TGTGCCAGCAGCTTGCGGGGGGGCGTGGATACGCAGTATTTT | CASSLRGGVDTQYF
TRBJ2-3 | . | TRBD2 | TRBV7-2 | TGTGCCAGCAGCTTAATATGGGCGGGAGTTTCTACAGATACGCAGTATTTT | CASSLIWAGVSTDTQYF
TRBJ2-5 | once | . | TRBV7-8 | TGTGCCAGCTTACATAGGGACTCTCAAGAGACCCAGTACTTC | CASLHRDSQETQYF
TRBJ2-3 | . | TRBD2 | TRBV7-9 | TGTGCCAGCAGCTTCCCCTCTAGCGGGAGGGTCTCAGATACGCAGTATTTT | CASSFPSSGRVSDTQYF
TRBJ2-5 | . | TRBD2 | TRBV9 | TGTGCCAGCAGCCCAGGTGCTAGCGGGGGACAAGAGACCCAGTACTTC | CASSPGASGGQETQYF
TRBJ2-5 | . | . | TRBV4-1 | TGCGCCAGCAGTCTTTTGCCAGGACAAGCAACCCACCAAGAGACCCAGTACTTC | CASSLLPGQATHQETQYF
TRBJ2-4 | . | . | TRBV6-5 | TGTGCCAGCAGTTACTCGGCCGGGTTAGCCAAAAACATTCAGTACTTC | CASSYSAGLAKNIQYF
TRBJ2-7 | . | . | TRBV6-5 | TGTGCCAGCAGTTACTCGCGCCGCTCCTACGAGCAGTACTTC | CASSYSRRSYEQYF
TRBJ1-1 | . | TRBD1 | TRBV18 | TGTGCCAGCTCCATGGACAGGAGCAAATCGAACACTGAAGCTTTCTTT | CASSMDRSKSNTEAFF
TRBJ2-3 | . | . | TRBV2 | TGTGCCAGCAGTGATTGGCAGGGCACAGATACGCAGTATTTT | CASSDWQGTDTQYF
TRBJ2-7 | . | . | TRBV7-2 | TGTGCCAGCAGCTTTAGAAATAGCGGCTACGAGCAGTACTTC | CASSFRNSGYEQYF
TRBJ1-5 | . | . | TRBV19 | TGTGCCAGTAGTATAGAGCGGGGCATCTTACTAGGCAATCAGCCCCAGCATTTT | CASSIERGILLGNQPQHF
TRBJ2-1 | . | TRBD1 | TRBV9 | TGTGCCAGCAGCGCGTCAGGGGGCGGTGAGCAGTTCTTC | CASSASGGGEQFF
TRBJ2-7 | . | . | TRBV28 | TGTGCCAGCAGCACCACAGGGCCCCTCTACGAGCAGTACTTC | CASSTTGPLYEQYF